Following are 8 T cell receptor beta chains from one sample sequenced in a study of blood T cell repertoires in COVID-19. Profiling relied on immunoSEQ multiplex PCR, and the TCRdb table lists in-frame clones only, not all of them. The data hold hundreds of thousands of clones, with approximately 89% observed a single time. Sequencing was done on a sample of peripheral blood. These receptor sequences come from a woman aged 60-75 years with acute or convalescent COVID-19.

This clone was counted only a few times. The rearrangement links TRBV18 to TRBJ1-3, with D possibly TRBD1 on 5 matching bases. Germline CDR1 reads KGHSH; CDR2 reads LQKENI. This CDR3 region has 16 residues. The V end lost 3 bases, the J end lost 0 bases, and 12 bases lay between the germline ends. Here the CDR3 DNA reads TGTGCCAGCTCACCCCGGGACTCACTCTCTGGAAACACCATATATTTT. This codes for CASSPRDSLSGNTIYF.

The chain couples TRBV10-3 to TRBJ2-7; 10 nucleotides match TRBD1. This CDR3 is built from 15 residues. Germline CDR1 ENHRY, CDR2 SYGVKD. V shed 3 bases, J shed 6 bases, and the junction held 8 bases outside the gene matches. As DNA, the CDR3 is TGTGCCATCAGTGACACAGGGGACAGGGGTCGCGAGCAGTACTTC. Translated, it gives CAISDTGDRGREQYF.

The rearrangement joins TRBV6-5 to TRBJ1-1, with a tentative D call TRBD1 (6 bases). From germline, CDR1 is MNHEY and CDR2 SVGAGI. V lost 6 bases and J 10 bases, leaving 21 bases between the germline ends. This CDR3 is built from 14 residues. The CDR3, as DNA: TGTGCCAGCAGGTCTACAGGGTCGGGGGGTGCAGCTTTCTTT. It codes for CASRSTGSGGAAFF.

The CDR3 protein is CASSPANYGYTF. DNA for the CDR3: TGTGCCAGCAGCCCAGCGAACTATGGCTACACCTTC. The V and J genes are TRBV3-1 (or the pseudogene TRBV3-2) and TRBJ1-2; no clear D. Germline CDR1 reads LGHDT; CDR2 reads YNNKEL (reference sequence). V lost 4 bases and J 2 bases, leaving 5 bases between the germline ends. CDR3 size: 12 residues.

The rearrangement uses TRBV18 and TRBJ1-1; TRBD1 aligns across 9 bases. With V trimmed by 2 bases and J by 1 base, 5 bases remained unmatched. Germline CDR1 and CDR2: KGHSH and LQKENI. There are 16 residues in the CDR3. CDR3 loop: CASSPKQGAQNTEAFF. For the CDR3, the DNA is TGTGCCAGCTCACCAAAACAGGGGGCCCAGAACACTGAAGCTTTCTTT.

In regard to this clone: In the same sample, other DNA sequences code for this CDR3. J is TRBJ1-4 and V is TRBV5-1, with a possible D match to TRBD1 (5 bases). Looked up from germline, CDR1 is SGHRS and CDR2 is YFSETQ. The CDR3 is 13 residues long. Trimming cost V 7 bases and J 3 bases, with 10 bases left between them. CDR3 sequence: CASRGTANEKLFF. CDR3 sequence (DNA): TGCGCCAGCCGCGGGACGGCTAATGAAAAACTGTTTTTT.

V is TRBV30 and J is TRBJ1-1; 8 positions match TRBD1. With V trimmed by 2 bases and J by 4 bases, 0 bases remained unmatched. Germline V gene lookup returns CDR1 GTSNPN and CDR2 SVGIG (reference sequence). CDR3 size: 12 residues. CDR3: CAWSTGGTEAFF. For the CDR3, the DNA is TGTGCCTGGAGTACAGGGGGCACTGAAGCTTTCTTT. Full variable domain (outside the CDR3, taken from reference TRBV30 and TRBJ1-1): SQTIHQWPATLVQPVGSPLSLECTVEGTSNPNLYWYRQAAGRGLQLLFYSVGIGQISSEVPQNLSASRPQDRQFILSSKKLLLSDSGFYLCAWSTGGTEAFFGQGTRLTVV.

The chain joins TRBV7-2 to TRBJ1-6; the D is unclear. With 8 bases removed from V and 6 bases from J, the gap between germline ends came to 11 bases. Germline loops: CDR1 SGHTA, CDR2 FQGNSA. CDR3 length: 13 residues. In nucleotides, the CDR3 is TGTGCCAGCGGCAGGAACTCTAATTCACCCCTCCACTTT. Translated: CASGRNSNSPLHF.